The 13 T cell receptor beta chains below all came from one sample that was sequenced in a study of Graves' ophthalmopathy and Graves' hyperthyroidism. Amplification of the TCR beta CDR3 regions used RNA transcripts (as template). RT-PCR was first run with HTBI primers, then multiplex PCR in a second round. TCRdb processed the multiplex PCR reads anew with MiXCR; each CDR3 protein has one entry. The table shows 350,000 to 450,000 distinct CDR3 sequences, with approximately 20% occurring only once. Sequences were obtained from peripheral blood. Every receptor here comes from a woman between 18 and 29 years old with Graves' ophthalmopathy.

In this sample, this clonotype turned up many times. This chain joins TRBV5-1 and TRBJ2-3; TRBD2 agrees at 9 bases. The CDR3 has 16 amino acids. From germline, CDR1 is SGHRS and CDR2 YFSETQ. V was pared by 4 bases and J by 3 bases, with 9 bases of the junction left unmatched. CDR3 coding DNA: TGCGCCAGCAGCCTGGACTTAGCGGGAGTAACAGATACGCAGTATTTT. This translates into CASSLDLAGVTDTQYF.

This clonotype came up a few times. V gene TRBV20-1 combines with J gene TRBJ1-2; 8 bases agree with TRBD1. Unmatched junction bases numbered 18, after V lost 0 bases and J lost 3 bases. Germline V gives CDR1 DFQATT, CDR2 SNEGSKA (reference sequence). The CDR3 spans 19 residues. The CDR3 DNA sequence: TGCAGTGCTAGAGATGGGACTGGACAGGGTCTCGCGGTCCACTATGGCTACACCTTC. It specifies CSARDGTGQGLAVHYGYTF.

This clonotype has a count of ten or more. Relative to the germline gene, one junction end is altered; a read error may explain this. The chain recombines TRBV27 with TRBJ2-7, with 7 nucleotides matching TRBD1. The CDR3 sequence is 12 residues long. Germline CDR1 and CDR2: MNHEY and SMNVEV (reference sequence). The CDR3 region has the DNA TGTGCCAGCAGTTTAACGGGACAGCCAAAGGACTTC. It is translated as CASSLTGQPKDF.

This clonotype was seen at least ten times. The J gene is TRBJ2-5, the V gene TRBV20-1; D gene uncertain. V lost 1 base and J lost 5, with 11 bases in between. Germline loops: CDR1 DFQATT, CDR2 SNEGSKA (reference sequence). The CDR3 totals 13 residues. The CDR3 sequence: CSARVPPGETQYF. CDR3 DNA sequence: TGCAGTGCTAGAGTCCCTCCGGGTGAGACCCAGTACTTC.

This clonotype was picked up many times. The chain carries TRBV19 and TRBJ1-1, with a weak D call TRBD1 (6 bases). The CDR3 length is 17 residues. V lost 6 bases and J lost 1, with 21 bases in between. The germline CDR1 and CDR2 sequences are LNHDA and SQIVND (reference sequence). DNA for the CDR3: TGTGCCAGTAGCTCTTCCTGGAGAACAGGGAGGAACACTGAAGCTTTCTTT. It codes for CASSSSWRTGRNTEAFF. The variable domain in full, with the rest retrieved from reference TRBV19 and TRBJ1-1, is DGGITQSPKYLFRKEGQNVTLSCEQNLNHDAMYWYRQDPGQGLRLIYYSQIVNDFQKGDIAEGYSVSREKKESFPLTVTSAQKNPTAFYLCASSSSWRTGRNTEAFFGQGTRLTVV.

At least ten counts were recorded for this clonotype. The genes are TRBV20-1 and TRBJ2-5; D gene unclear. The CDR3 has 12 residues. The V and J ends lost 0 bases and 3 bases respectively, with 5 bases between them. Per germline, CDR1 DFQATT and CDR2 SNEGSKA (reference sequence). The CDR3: CSARDWEETQYF. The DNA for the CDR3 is TGCAGTGCTAGAGATTGGGAAGAGACCCAGTACTTC.

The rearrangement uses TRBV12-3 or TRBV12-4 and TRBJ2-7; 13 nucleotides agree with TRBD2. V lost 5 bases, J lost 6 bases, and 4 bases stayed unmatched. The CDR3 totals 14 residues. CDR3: CASSRLAGGGEQYF. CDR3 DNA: TGTGCCAGCAGTAGACTAGCGGGAGGCGGCGAGCAGTACTTC.

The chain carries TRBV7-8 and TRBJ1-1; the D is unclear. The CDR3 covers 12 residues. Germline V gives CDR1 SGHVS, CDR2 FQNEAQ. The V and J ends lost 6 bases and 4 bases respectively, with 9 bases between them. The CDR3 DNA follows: TGTGCCAGCAGTCATCCCAGCACTGAAGCTTTCTTT. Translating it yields CASSHPSTEAFF.

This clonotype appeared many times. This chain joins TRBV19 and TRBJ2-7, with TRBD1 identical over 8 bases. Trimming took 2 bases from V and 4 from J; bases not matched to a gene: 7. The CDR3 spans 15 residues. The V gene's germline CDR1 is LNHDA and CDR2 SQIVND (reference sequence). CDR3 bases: TGTGCCAGTAGTATATTGACAGGGGAAGGATACGAGCAGTACTTC. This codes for CASSILTGEGYEQYF.

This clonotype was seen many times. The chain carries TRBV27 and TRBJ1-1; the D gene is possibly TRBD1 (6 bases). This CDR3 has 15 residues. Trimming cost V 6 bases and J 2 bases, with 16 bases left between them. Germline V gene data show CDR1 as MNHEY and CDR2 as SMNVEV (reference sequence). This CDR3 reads CASSPGAGTNTEAFF. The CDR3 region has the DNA TGTGCCAGCAGCCCAGGGGCAGGGACCAACACTGAAGCTTTCTTT.

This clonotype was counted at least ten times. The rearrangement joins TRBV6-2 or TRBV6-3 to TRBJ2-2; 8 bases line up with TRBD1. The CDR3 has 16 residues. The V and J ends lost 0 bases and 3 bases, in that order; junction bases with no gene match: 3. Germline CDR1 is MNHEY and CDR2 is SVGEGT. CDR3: CASSYSGQDYTGELFF. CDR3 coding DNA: TGTGCCAGCAGTTACTCGGGACAGGACTACACCGGGGAGCTGTTTTTT.

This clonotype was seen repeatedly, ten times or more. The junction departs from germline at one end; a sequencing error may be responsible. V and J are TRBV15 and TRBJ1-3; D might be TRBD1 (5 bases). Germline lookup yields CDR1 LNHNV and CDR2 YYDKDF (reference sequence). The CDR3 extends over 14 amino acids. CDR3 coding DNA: TGTGCTACCAGCAGAGAGGGGCGCGGAAACACCATATATTTT. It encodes CATSREGRGNTIYF.

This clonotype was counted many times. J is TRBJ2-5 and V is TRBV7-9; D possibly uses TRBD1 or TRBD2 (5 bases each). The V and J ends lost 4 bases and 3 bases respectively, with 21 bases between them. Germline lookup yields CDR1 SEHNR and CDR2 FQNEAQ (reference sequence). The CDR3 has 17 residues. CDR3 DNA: TGTGCCAGCAGCTCCTTTCGGACTCTGGGGGAGAAAGAGACCCAGTACTTC. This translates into CASSSFRTLGEKETQYF.